This TCR beta chain emerged from a study of blood T cells in healthy people across ages. Notes on the study in general: Both naive CD4+ cell counts and diversity were greater in long-lived donors than in aged donors. Strongly correlated with naive T cell percentage was TCR beta diversity. Not knowing donor CMV status may have confounded expanded clonotype changes.

This clonotype was detected only a few times. Its antigen is not known. It was with a sample-barcoded 5' primer and a J-beta primer mix that a second PCR of roughly 7 to 12 cycles was run. TCRdb processed the 5' RACE reads anew with MiXCR; each CDR3 protein has one entry. The profile shows hundreds of thousands of distinct CDR3 sequences, around 50% of them singletons. V lost 3 bases to trimming and J lost 4 bases; unmatched junction nucleotides: 8. The CDR3 consists of 17 residues. Germline CDR1 and CDR2: LGHDT and YNNKEL (reference sequence). The sequence came from a man at least 80 years old in good health. The specimen was blood. The chain employs TRBV3-1 and TRBJ2-1, with 11 bases aligning to TRBD2. CDR3: CASSHPSGTSGYNEQFF. For the CDR3, the DNA is TGTGCCAGCAGCCATCCGTCCGGGACTAGCGGATACAATGAGCAGTTCTTC.